This T cell receptor (beta chain) was recorded in a study of untreated major depressive disorder. Repertoires were generated with immunoSEQ multiplex PCR, while TCRdb's copy carries only in-frame clones and drops some. This sample yields approximately 20,000 clones, of which 85% to 95% are seen a single time; 0.3% to 0.4% belongs to the top ten. Donors lacked major illness, comorbidities, regular medication, drug use, or heavy drinking. Each donor gave around 30 ml of EDTA blood. Magnetic negative selection enriched CD4+ T cells from thawed PBMCs. The sample comprised CD4+ T cells from PBMCs. This TCR was sampled from a man aged 25 to 45 in good health.

The CDR3 bases are TGTGCCAGCAGCCTCGGGGACAGAGCCCAAGATACGCAGTATTTT. Residues: CASSLGDRAQDTQYF. The J gene is TRBJ2-3, the V gene TRBV7-3, with 7 positions matching TRBD1. The CDR3 covers 15 residues. The J segment lost 5 bases and the V segment lost 5 bases, leaving 10 bases of the junction unmatched. The germline V gene has CDR1 SGHTA and CDR2 FQGTGA.